Below, 10 T cell receptor beta chains from the same sample are listed, as sequenced in a study of T cell repertoires in cytomegalovirus infection. Each CDR3 protein gets one entry after TCRdb re-called the reads with MiXCR. Of tens of thousands of distinct CDR3 sequences in the sample, approximately 3.6% are singletons; the top ten hold around 21%. What was sequenced was PBMCs. The receptors were gathered from a human donor in good health (CMV status not recorded). Some clones in this sample may be carry-over from other donors' samples.

In its sample, this clonotype was seen many times. The V and J genes are TRBV7-3 and TRBJ2-1; D unresolved. This CDR3 spans 15 amino acids. In germline, CDR1 is SGHTA, CDR2 FQGTGA. V was cut by 1 base and J by 0 bases, with 7 bases left in between. The CDR3 bases are TGTGCCAGCAGCTTAAAAGGATCCTCCTACAATGAGCAGTTCTTC. This gives the protein CASSLKGSSYNEQFF.

At least ten counts were recorded for this clonotype. The V gene is TRBV18, the J gene TRBJ2-3, with D perhaps given as TRBD1 or TRBD2 (5 bases each). The V gene lost 5 bases and the J gene lost 4 bases, with 10 bases spanning the gap. There are 13 residues in the CDR3. CDR1 and CDR2 (germline): KGHSH, LQKENI. The CDR3: CASSWDLADTQYF. The CDR3 bases are TGTGCCAGCTCATGGGACCTTGCAGATACGCAGTATTTT.

The sample holds many counts of this clonotype. The rearrangement links TRBV7-2 to TRBJ2-7; possibly TRBD1 for D (6 bases). CDR3 size: 12 residues. V dropped 5 bases and J dropped 7 bases, with 12 bases sitting between them. Looked up from germline, CDR1 is SGHTA and CDR2 is FQGNSA. The CDR3 is CASSTARGEQYF. The CDR3 region has the DNA TGTGCCAGCAGCACTGCCAGGGGTGAGCAGTACTTC.

In this sample, this clonotype turned up many times. The chain combines TRBV4-3 with TRBJ1-5; the D gene is possibly TRBD1 (6 bases). The V end lost 4 bases, the J end lost 5 bases, and 9 bases lay between the germline ends. Germline V gene lookup returns CDR1 LGHNA and CDR2 YSLEER. CDR3 length equals 13 residues. CDR3 amino acids: CASSRRTDQPQHF. The CDR3 nucleotides read TGCGCCAGCAGCCGCCGGACAGATCAGCCCCAGCATTTT.

This clonotype was observed many times. The rearrangement joins TRBV7-8 to TRBJ2-2, with D maybe TRBD2 (5 bases). Trimming left V 1 base short and J 7 bases short, with 13 bases between. The CDR3 runs to 15 residues. Germline values: CDR1 SGHVS, CDR2 FQNEAQ. DNA of the CDR3: TGTGCCAGCAGCTTAGTAGGGCTAGCAATCGGGGAGCTGTTTTTT. Translating gives CASSLVGLAIGELFF.

This clonotype was detected ten times or more. The chain joins TRBV20-1 to TRBJ1-1; no clear D. The CDR3 contains 15 residues. Looked up from germline, CDR1 is DFQATT and CDR2 is SNEGSKA (reference sequence). V lost 3 bases to trimming and J lost 1 base, with 15 bases between them. The CDR3, as DNA: TGCAGTGCTAGCTATGGACGGACTGGGAACACTGAAGCTTTCTTT. Its protein is CSASYGRTGNTEAFF.

This clonotype was seen many times. This chain uses TRBV6-2 or TRBV6-3 with TRBJ1-1; possible D gene TRBD1, 5 bases. This CDR3 spans 18 amino acids. V was clipped by 6 bases and J by 0 bases, with 23 bases between them. The V gene's germline CDR1 is MNHEY and CDR2 SVGEGT. CDR3 in amino acids: CASSRQTGRGRMNTEAFF. CDR3 DNA: TGTGCCAGCAGCCGACAGACCGGACGGGGAAGGATGAACACTGAAGCTTTCTTT.

This clonotype was observed at least ten times. V usage is TRBV7-9 and J usage is TRBJ1-1; no definite D call. V lost 4 bases and J lost 3, with 12 bases in between. The CDR3 extends over 14 amino acids. Germline CDR1 and CDR2: SEHNR and FQNEAQ (reference sequence). Written as DNA, the CDR3 is TGTGCCAGCAGCTCACCAAGTGAGGACACTGAAGCTTTCTTT. Translation: CASSSPSEDTEAFF.

This clonotype appeared many times. The CDR3 region is CASSLDRSYEQYF. The DNA for the CDR3 is TGTGCCAGCAGCTTGGACAGGAGCTACGAGCAGTACTTC. The rearrangement links TRBV5-4 to TRBJ2-7, with a possible D match to TRBD1 (5 bases). V was pared by 0 bases and J by 3 bases, with 7 bases between. The CDR3 has 13 amino acids. The germline V gene has CDR1 SGHNT and CDR2 YYREEE (reference sequence).

This clonotype has ten or more counts. The chain combines TRBV7-2 with TRBJ2-1; 7 nucleotides line up with TRBD2. This CDR3 has 16 amino acids. The germline CDR1 and CDR2 sequences are SGHTA and FQGNSA. The V gene end was trimmed by 5 bases and the J gene end by 4 bases; junction bases not matched to a gene: 11. The CDR3 sequence: CASSRRAGPRYNEQFF. The CDR3 bases are TGTGCCAGCAGCCGGAGAGCGGGGCCACGGTACAATGAGCAGTTCTTC.